What follows are 13 T cell receptor beta chains derived from one specimen sequenced in a study of regulatory T cells in long-lasting Graves disease. Noted time point: persistent/refractory GD, antithyroid drugs over 5 years with positive TRAb. Making the TCR library involved RNA that had been extracted from PBMCs. Library construction for TCR beta used iRepertoire HTBI primers and Arm-PCR of CDR3 regions. MiXCR, run by TCRdb on the multiplex PCR reads, gives a single entry per CDR3 protein. There are under 500,000 distinct CDR3 sequences in the sample; 20% to 25% occur only once, and 7.8% lies in the top ten. Here the sequenced sample was peripheral blood mononuclear cells (PBMCs), taken when the disease was refractory, from a patient treated with antithyroid drugs. These receptors all come from a female donor with Graves disease.

This chain uses TRBV6-1 with TRBJ1-1; D may be TRBD1 (5 bases). This CDR3 has 14 residues. Germline V gene data show CDR1 as MNHNS and CDR2 as SASEGT. Trimming shortened V by 5 bases and J by 1 base, and 11 bases separated the two germline ends. This CDR3 is CASSNTGANTEAFF. The CDR3 DNA is TGTGCCAGCAGTAACACCGGGGCGAACACTGAAGCTTTCTTT.

This clonotype was picked up a small number of times. V gene TRBV28 combines with J gene TRBJ2-1, with TRBD1 matching over 9 bases. This CDR3 comprises 19 residues. Germline lookup yields CDR1 MDHEN and CDR2 SYDVKM. V lost 4 bases and J lost 6; bases outside the gene matches: 19. CDR3 region: CASSSWTGQGTRGPNEQFF. The DNA for the CDR3 is TGTGCCAGCAGTTCCTGGACAGGACAGGGGACCCGGGGTCCCAATGAGCAGTTCTTC. Variable domain in full (rest from reference TRBV28 and TRBJ2-1): DVKVTQSSRYLVKRTGEKVFLECVQDMDHENMFWYRQDPGLGLRLIYFSYDVKMKEKGDIPEGYSVSREKKERFSLILESASTNQTSMYLCASSSWTGQGTRGPNEQFFGPGTRLTVL.

This CDR3 is CASSPPSRSEQYF. The CDR3, as DNA: TGTGCCAGCAGCCCACCATCCAGGAGCGAGCAGTACTTC. The rearrangement joins TRBV7-8 to TRBJ2-7; no reliable D call. This CDR3 region has 13 residues. The V end was cut by 5 bases, the J end by 6 bases, with 14 bases between. Germline V lookup: CDR1 SGHVS, CDR2 FQNEAQ.

The V gene is TRBV25-1, the J gene TRBJ1-2, with D possibly matching TRBD1 (5 bases). Germline CDR1 and CDR2: MGHDK and SYGVNS. There are 15 residues in the CDR3. Trimming removed 1 base at V and 4 bases at J, with 13 bases between. CDR3: CASSEWRGGVYGYTF. The CDR3 coding sequence is TGTGCCAGCAGTGAATGGCGAGGAGGGGTCTATGGCTACACCTTC.

J is TRBJ2-7 and V is TRBV19; D is uncertain. The CDR3 spans 13 residues. Per the germline V gene, CDR1 is LNHDA and CDR2 is SQIVND (reference sequence). V lost 5 bases and J 3 bases, leaving 11 bases between the germline ends. In DNA form, the CDR3 reads TGTGCCAGTAGTCTATTGACCAACTACGAGCAGTACTTC. Translating it yields CASSLLTNYEQYF. Complete variable domain (other parts from reference TRBV19 and TRBJ2-7): DGGITQSPKYLFRKEGQNVTLSCEQNLNHDAMYWYRQDPGQGLRLIYYSQIVNDFQKGDIAEGYSVSREKKESFPLTVTSAQKNPTAFYLCASSLLTNYEQYFGPGTRLTVT.

The chain links TRBV7-2 to TRBJ1-1; 8 bases agree with TRBD1. The CDR3 totals 15 residues. The trim removed 0 bases at V and 7 bases at J, leaving 7 bases unmatched. CDR1 SGHTA and CDR2 FQGNSA come from the germline V gene. CDR3 loop: CASSLAPRGLVEAFF. The CDR3 coding sequence is TGTGCCAGCAGCTTAGCTCCCAGGGGGCTTGTTGAAGCTTTCTTT.

This clonotype was seen ten or more times. The rearrangement uses TRBV20-1 and TRBJ2-5, with 8 bases aligning to TRBD2. V lost 7 bases and J lost 0; bases outside the gene matches: 10. CDR1 DFQATT and CDR2 SNEGSKA come from the germline V gene (reference sequence). The CDR3 spans 15 residues. The CDR3 sequence: CSGLRGGGYQETQYF. The CDR3 DNA reads TGCAGTGGACTACGCGGCGGGGGGTACCAAGAGACCCAGTACTTC.

The rearrangement links TRBV7-4 to TRBJ1-6, with D unresolved. Germline-derived CDR1 and CDR2 are SGHVT and SQSDAQ. V dropped 2 bases and J dropped 6 bases, with 11 bases sitting between them. CDR3 size: 15 residues. CDR3 DNA: TGTGCCAGCAGCTTAACAGCAACAGTTAATTCACCCCTCCACTTT. It is translated as CASSLTATVNSPLHF. Combining the CDR3 with reference TRBV7-4 and TRBJ1-6 gives the whole variable domain GAGVSQSPRYKVAKRGRDVALRCDSISGHVTLYWYRQTLGQGSEVLTYSQSDAQRDKSGRPSGRFSAERPERSVSTLKIQRTEQGDSAVYLCASSLTATVNSPLHFGNGTRLTVT.

This clonotype was recorded at least ten times. The V and J genes are TRBV11-2 and TRBJ2-7, with 9 bases lining up with TRBD1. Germline CDR1 SGHAT, CDR2 FQNNGV. This CDR3 is built from 14 residues. V shed 6 bases and J 7 bases; nucleotides not matched to a gene: 10. As DNA, the CDR3 is TGTGCCAGCAGTTTTACAGGGGGCCTGAGTGAGCAGTACTTC. Translation: CASSFTGGLSEQYF.

At least ten counts were recorded for this clonotype. This chain links TRBV6-5 with TRBJ2-7; 10 positions match TRBD2. This CDR3 region has 17 residues. V was pared by 4 bases and J by 5 bases, with 14 bases of the junction left unmatched. Germline V gene data show CDR1 as MNHEY and CDR2 as SVGAGI. DNA of the CDR3: TGTGCCAGCAGTTCGCTCCCAAGGCTAGCGGGAGTTGACGAGCAGTACTTC. As protein: CASSSLPRLAGVDEQYF.

This clonotype came up many times. The chain employs TRBV7-2 and TRBJ2-2; D not certain. Trimming pared 7 bases from V and 1 base from J, leaving 4 bases between. This CDR3 contains 12 residues. The germline V gene has CDR1 SGHTA and CDR2 FQGNSA. The CDR3 region has the DNA TGTGCCAGCAACGAGAACACCGGGGAGCTGTTTTTT. This encodes CASNENTGELFF.

This clonotype was detected ten times or more. The rearrangement uses TRBV3-1 and TRBJ2-7; D is undetermined. This CDR3 spans 13 amino acids. The germline V gene encodes CDR1 LGHDT and CDR2 YNNKEL (reference sequence). V was clipped by 3 bases and J by 2 bases, with 8 bases between them. As DNA, the CDR3 is TGTGCCAGCAGCCAGGGTCCTCCCTACGAGCAGTACTTC. Residues: CASSQGPPYEQYF.

This clonotype has a count of ten or more. The rearrangement links TRBV2 to TRBJ1-2, with TRBD1 as a possible D gene (6 bases). The CDR3 length is 13 residues. Deletions cut 4 bases from V and 4 bases from J, with 10 bases between. Germline CDR1 is SNHLY and CDR2 is FYNNEI. As DNA, the CDR3 is TGTGCCAGCAGTGCGACAGGAGCCTATGGCTACACCTTC. As protein: CASSATGAYGYTF.